A selection of T cell receptor beta chains follows, all from one sample in a study of identical twins. TCRdb used MiXCR to reprocess the 5' RACE reads, holding one entry per CDR3 protein. The sample records about 520,000 distinct CDR3 sequences, roughly a fifth being singletons. These data also featured in a second study, about T cells expressing NK-cell markers.

Input material: CD4+ T cells sorted from blood. These receptors were collected from a woman aged 18-29 years in good health. The CDR3 runs from the conserved cysteine through the conserved F or W. Fields, in order: CDR3 protein, CDR3 DNA, V gene, D gene, J gene, clone size. The D gene is left open where the match is weak. Only part of the rows carry a size: once, few, many, or a class if the clone is expanded.

CSVYRDRINNEQFF	TGCAGCGTTTATCGGGACAGAATCAACAATGAGCAGTTCTTC	TRBV29-1	TRBD1	TRBJ2-1	few
CSAKSGGPADTQYF	TGCAGTGCCAAAAGCGGGGGGCCTGCAGATACGCAGTATTTT	TRBV20-1	TRBD2	TRBJ2-3	few
CATSRGAGSSTEKLFF	TGTGCCACCAGCAGAGGAGCAGGGTCTAGTACGGAAAAACTGTTTTTT	TRBV15	NA	TRBJ1-4	few
CSARLAGVTYEQYF	TGCAGTGCTAGATTAGCGGGAGTAACCTACGAGCAGTACTTC	TRBV20-1	TRBD2	TRBJ2-7	NA
CASSLMGRGTYEQYF	TGTGCCAGCAGCCTGATGGGGCGGGGAACCTACGAGCAGTACTTC	TRBV9	NA	TRBJ2-7	NA
CASTNRAEAFF	TGTGCCAGCACAAACAGAGCTGAAGCTTTCTTT	TRBV25-1	NA	TRBJ1-1	few
CASSLWDRQYEQYF	TGTGCCAGCAGCTTATGGGACAGACAGTACGAGCAGTACTTC	TRBV7-9	TRBD1	TRBJ2-7	NA
CACSVRDEQFF	TGTGCCTGCTCGGTGCGTGATGAGCAGTTCTTC	TRBV6-6	NA	TRBJ2-1	NA
CASSPGTSNTGELFF	TGTGCCAGCAGCCCCGGGACGTCGAACACCGGGGAGCTGTTTTTT	TRBV5-5	NA	TRBJ2-2	many
CAISDLESSYEQYF	TGTGCCATCAGTGATTTGGAGAGCTCCTACGAGCAGTACTTC	TRBV10-3	NA	TRBJ2-7	NA
CASSKQGPGGEKLFF	TGTGCCAGTAGCAAACAGGGGCCGGGAGGCGAAAAACTGTTTTTT	TRBV19	TRBD1	TRBJ1-4	once
CASSQAILAGDTQYF	TGTGCCAGCAGCCAAGCGATCCTAGCGGGGGATACGCAGTATTTT	TRBV3-1	TRBD2	TRBJ2-3	few
CASSLTTEAFF	TGTGCCAGCAGTTTAACCACTGAAGCTTTCTTT	TRBV12-3/TRBV12-4	NA	TRBJ1-1	many
CASSPTTPRETQYF	TGTGCCAGCAGCCCGACTACACCGAGGGAGACCCAGTACTTC	TRBV3-1	NA	TRBJ2-5	NA
CASSTRVRQPQHF	TGTGCCAGTAGTACGAGGGTAAGGCAGCCCCAGCATTTT	TRBV19	NA	TRBJ1-5	NA
CASSLGVRVTEQYF	TGTGCCAGCAGCTTGGGAGTCAGGGTTACCGAGCAGTACTTC	TRBV5-8	NA	TRBJ2-7	NA
CSARPTSGYTF	TGCAGTGCTAGACCGACAAGTGGCTACACCTTC	TRBV20-1	NA	TRBJ1-2	NA
CASSLVPRLAGGFF	TGTGCCAGCAGCTTAGTACCTCGACTAGCGGGTGGGTTCTTC	TRBV7-2	TRBD2	TRBJ2-1	few
CASSANHRQPTNEKLFF	TGTGCCAGCAGCGCCAACCACAGACAACCAACTAATGAAAAACTGTTTTTT	TRBV12-3/TRBV12-4	NA	TRBJ1-4	few
CSARAGIETQYF	TGCAGTGCTAGAGCGGGGATAGAGACCCAGTACTTC	TRBV20-1	NA	TRBJ2-5	few
CASSRETSSYEQYF	TGCGCCAGCAGCCGAGAGACATCGTCCTACGAGCAGTACTTC	TRBV4-3	NA	TRBJ2-7	few
CASSLGIGADTEAFF	TGTGCCAGCAGCTTAGGGATCGGAGCGGACACTGAAGCTTTCTTT	TRBV13	NA	TRBJ1-1	NA
CASSSSVHQPQHF	TGTGCCAGCAGTTCTAGTGTACATCAGCCCCAGCATTTT	TRBV12-3/TRBV12-4	NA	TRBJ1-5	many
CSARDPILGEQYF	TGCAGTGCTAGAGATCCCATCCTAGGCGAGCAGTACTTC	TRBV20-1	NA	TRBJ2-7	few
CASSDPKMNTGELFF	TGCGCCAGCTCGGACCCAAAGATGAACACCGGGGAGCTGTTTTTT	TRBV5-1	NA	TRBJ2-2	NA
CASSPTPGGLPTQYF	TGTGCCAGCAGTCCTACTCCGGGGGGGCTCCCGACCCAGTACTTC	TRBV12-3/TRBV12-4	TRBD2	TRBJ2-5	few
CASSEGGGQSYEQYF	TGTGCCAGCAGCGAAGGGGGGGGACAGAGCTACGAGCAGTACTTC	TRBV6-1	NA	TRBJ2-7	NA
CASSFSGIRHEQYF	TGTGCCAGCAGCTTCAGCGGGATTCGCCACGAGCAGTACTTC	TRBV11-2	TRBD2	TRBJ2-7	NA
CASSPLRGQGRAYEQYF	TGTGCCAGCAGCCCGTTAAGGGGGCAAGGTAGGGCCTACGAGCAGTACTTC	TRBV12-3/TRBV12-4	TRBD1	TRBJ2-7	few
CASSLQGTGYEQYF	TGCGCCAGCAGCTTACAGGGTACCGGCTACGAGCAGTACTTC	TRBV5-1	NA	TRBJ2-7	NA
CASSLVYEQFF	TGTGCCAGCAGTTTGGTTTATGAGCAGTTCTTC	TRBV7-2	NA	TRBJ2-1	many
CATSRGAVADTQYF	TGTGCCACCAGCAGGGGAGCGGTCGCAGATACGCAGTATTTT	TRBV15	NA	TRBJ2-3	NA
CAGETGTSEKLFF	TGTGCCGGCGAGACAGGGACGAGTGAAAAACTGTTTTTT	TRBV7-9	TRBD1	TRBJ1-4	NA
CASSISGTSGTDTQYF	TGTGCCAGCAGCATTTCCGGGACTAGCGGCACAGATACGCAGTATTTT	TRBV7-2	TRBD2	TRBJ2-3	many
CASSVGQGEGAEQYF	TGTGCCAGCAGCGTCGGACAGGGTGAGGGGGCCGAGCAGTACTTC	TRBV9	TRBD1	TRBJ2-7	NA
CASTRRGSGGSYNEQFF	TGTGCCAGCACCAGACGGGGCTCTGGTGGTTCCTACAATGAGCAGTTCTTC	TRBV27	NA	TRBJ2-1	NA
CASTPPPTSGRTESYNEQFF	TGTGCCAGCACCCCACCCCCCACTAGCGGGAGGACGGAATCGTACAATGAGCAGTTCTTC	TRBV11-1	TRBD2	TRBJ2-1	few
CSVRRDRAEKLFF	TGCAGTGTTAGACGTGACAGGGCGGAAAAACTGTTTTTT	TRBV20-1	TRBD1	TRBJ1-4	NA
CASSRWGATSGYNEQFF	TGTGCCAGCAGCCGTTGGGGGGCTACCTCCGGGTACAATGAGCAGTTCTTC	TRBV4-2	NA	TRBJ2-1	NA
CASSLTGTGEETQYF	TGTGCCAGCAGCTTAACAGGGACAGGGGAAGAGACCCAGTACTTC	TRBV7-9	TRBD1	TRBJ2-5	few
CATRTHTDTQYF	TGTGCCACCCGGACCCACACAGATACGCAGTATTTT	TRBV6-5	NA	TRBJ2-3	few
CASRGGLRNYEQYF	TGTGCCAGCAGAGGTGGATTGAGAAACTACGAGCAGTACTTC	TRBV27	NA	TRBJ2-7	few
CSARGQASSDLKAFF	TGCAGTGCTCGAGGACAGGCATCGAGTGATTTGAAAGCTTTCTTT	TRBV20-1	TRBD1	TRBJ1-1	few
CASEATHTDTQYF	TGTGCCAGCGAGGCGACCCACACAGATACGCAGTATTTT	TRBV2	NA	TRBJ2-3	NA
CSAARGLRTDTQYF	TGCAGTGCTGCGCGCGGGCTACGCACAGATACGCAGTATTTT	TRBV20-1	NA	TRBJ2-3	NA
CASSQGVVISPLHF	TGTGCCAGCTCACAAGGGGTAGTAATTTCACCCCTCCACTTT	TRBV18	NA	TRBJ1-6	many
CSARGHSRSYEQYF	TGCAGTGCTAGAGGTCACAGTCGAAGCTACGAGCAGTACTTC	TRBV20-1	NA	TRBJ2-7	NA
CASSAGGLRDTQYF	TGCGCCAGCAGTGCCGGAGGGCTACGAGATACGCAGTATTTT	TRBV10-1	NA	TRBJ2-3	few
CSARRQGYPLGMMNTEAFF	TGCAGTGCTAGGCGTCAGGGGTACCCTTTGGGGATGATGAACACTGAAGCTTTCTTT	TRBV20-1	NA	TRBJ1-1	many
CASSLVGGRRVNEQFF	TGTGCCAGCAGCTTAGTAGGCGGGAGAAGGGTCAATGAGCAGTTCTTC	TRBV11-2	TRBD2	TRBJ2-1	once
CASSLLGQAIYEQYF	TGTGCCAGCAGCTTGCTAGGACAGGCGATCTACGAGCAGTACTTC	TRBV5-5	TRBD1	TRBJ2-7	few
CASSFTGGLSYEQYF	TGCGCCAGCAGCTTCACGGGAGGCCTCTCCTACGAGCAGTACTTC	TRBV5-1	TRBD2	TRBJ2-7	few
CASSFSKTSTDTQYF	TGTGCCAGCAGCTTTTCGAAAACTAGCACAGATACGCAGTATTTT	TRBV11-3	NA	TRBJ2-3	few
CASSYTDRQSYNEQFF	TGTGCCAGCAGTTACACCGACAGACAGTCCTACAATGAGCAGTTCTTC	TRBV6-5	NA	TRBJ2-1	NA
CASREGNEQFF	TGCGCCAGCAGGGAGGGGAATGAGCAGTTCTTC	TRBV4-3	NA	TRBJ2-1	many